The present TCR beta chain was sequenced within a study of T cell responses to AZD1222 COVID-19 vaccine. The assay was immunoSEQ multiplex PCR, and TCRdb's table has in-frame clones only and misses some. The sample shows around 100,000 clones, 87% of them seen only once. V lost 4 bases and J 6 bases, leaving 15 bases between the germline ends. Germline V lookup: CDR1 SEHNR, CDR2 FQNEAQ (reference sequence). This CDR3 has 15 amino acids. Notes on the study in general: A mostly white British donor set with more females was recruited, and clonal diversity was possibly underestimated. There were repertoire samples only from the period after the peak T cell response.

Concerning this clone: What it binds is not known.

The sequence was obtained from an adult in good health. The sample consisted of peripheral blood, taken on day 0 of AZD1222 vaccination. V and J are TRBV7-9 and TRBJ2-2; D gene ambiguous. As DNA, the CDR3 is TGTGCCAGCAGCTCCCCCTGGACGATATCCGGGGAGCTGTTTTTT. Its translation is CASSSPWTISGELFF. Combining the CDR3 with reference TRBV7-9 and TRBJ2-2 gives the whole variable domain DTGVSQNPRHKITKRGQNVTFRCDPISEHNRLYWYRQTLGQGPEFLTYFQNEAQLEKSRLLSDRFSAERPKGSFSTLEIQRTEQGDSAMYLCASSSPWTISGELFFGEGSRLTVL.